This T cell receptor beta chain was observed in a study of T cell responses to AZD1222 COVID-19 vaccine. In the study overall: Samples with a second dose at about 4 or about 12 weeks were pooled together.

About this clone itself: The target antigen is unknown.

Repertoires were generated with immunoSEQ multiplex PCR, while TCRdb's copy carries only in-frame clones and drops some. Among 110,000 to 150,000 clones, approximately 85% were seen once, and the ten largest hold around 8.6%. Study-level findings and limits: The span of vaccine-associated CD4 TCRs extended across spike, with dominance at 160-218 and 743-854. No repertoire was sampled before or during the peak T cell response, only after it. Mostly white British, mostly female donors; authors suggested clonal diversity may be underestimated.

V lost 6 bases and J lost 0; bases outside the gene matches: 4. Looked up from germline, CDR1 is MDHEN and CDR2 is SYDVKM. CDR3 length: 14 residues. Sequencing was performed on peripheral blood, taken on day 0 of AZD1222 vaccination. The receptor's source is an adult in good health. This chain connects TRBV28 to TRBJ1-1; 7 positions agree with TRBD1. The CDR3 coding sequence is TGTGCCAGCAGAACACAGGGGATGAACACTGAAGCTTTCTTT. Its protein product is CASRTQGMNTEAFF.